This T cell receptor (beta chain) was retrieved from a study of CD8 T cells in Susac syndrome. Whole-study results and caveats: As acknowledged by the study, its TCR sequencing and HLA analysis included a relatively small number of individuals.

Blood CD8+ and CD4+ T cells underwent high-throughput TCR beta sequencing. Purification of the CD8+ and CD4+ T cells relied on negative isolation, and TEMRA cells underwent FACS enrichment. Points on this clonotype: Its antigen is as yet unknown.

RNA was extracted with the RNeasy kit, and a quantity of roughly 0.5 to 1 ug was reverse transcribed using random hexamers. Multiplex PCR with immunoSEQ amplified the TCR beta CDR3 across 54 Vbeta and 13 Jbeta. TCRdb used MiXCR to reprocess the immunoSEQ multiplex PCR reads, holding one entry per CDR3 protein. This table holds under 200,000 distinct CDR3 sequences, 95% found once. CDR3 length: 12 amino acids. V dropped 7 bases and J dropped 2 bases, with 9 bases sitting between them. Germline V gives CDR1 SQVTM, CDR2 ANQGSEA. The sequencing input was CD4+ T cells from PBMCs. The V call is TRBV29-1, the J call TRBJ2-1; D is unclear. The clonotype comes from a human donor in good health. CDR3 region: CSAGSPYNEQFF. The CDR3 DNA reads as TGCAGCGCCGGATCCCCCTACAATGAGCAGTTCTTC.